This T cell receptor beta chain derives from a study of cytomegalovirus exposure and HLA in healthy donors. There are a few counts of this clone. Its specificity is not known. Other DNA sequences within the sample encode an identical CDR3. The length of the CDR3 is 15 residues. Trimming removed 6 bases from V and 8 bases from J, with 20 bases in between. Germline V gene lookup returns CDR1 MGHRA and CDR2 YSYEKL. 13 Jbeta primers and 60 Vbeta primers were used for the PCR. The repertoire was sequenced with immunoSEQ multiplex PCR; TCRdb's copy has only in-frame clones and lacks some. The sample shows about 110,000 clones, 15% of them seen only once. Regarding the study as a whole: In a later analysis, TCR beta V- and J-gene trimming was associated with a missense DCLRE1C variant.

Specimen: PBMCs. The chain has TRBV4-1 and TRBJ2-1; TRBD2 is a possible D gene (6 bases). The TCR sequence derives from a woman aged 18-30 years in good health and CMV-seronegative. CDR3: CASSRPGLPGYEQFF. CDR3 DNA: TGCGCCAGCAGTCGTCCGGGACTCCCTGGCTATGAGCAGTTCTTC.